This TCR beta chain was identified during a study of blood T cell repertoires in COVID-19. Whole-study context: PBMCs, B-cell-depleted T cells, or T cells provided the cDNA or gDNA that made up the material.

Original data processing: Amplification with reference gene primers provided the estimates of nucleated cell counts. Clones were read by immunoSEQ multiplex PCR, and TCRdb kept only the in-frame ones, dropping some. V and J calls plus clone size are reproduced from that table; the DNA served to infer D and trimming. The sample includes under 350,000 clones, around 86% of them seen just once. CDR1 is SGDLS and CDR2 is YYNGEE in the germline V gene. The CDR3 has 15 amino acids. The V gene end was trimmed by 4 bases and the J gene end by 9 bases; junction bases not matched to a gene: 14. The clonotype originates from a man aged 18 to 30 with active or convalescent COVID-19. What was sequenced was peripheral blood. The chain has TRBV9 and TRBJ2-5, with 8 bases aligning to TRBD2. CDR3 nucleotides: TGTGCCAGCAGCCTAAGGACTAGCCGTTCTGAGGCCCAGTACTTC. It is translated as CASSLRTSRSEAQYF.